The 31 T cell receptor beta chains listed next were all sequenced from one sample in a study of cytomegalovirus exposure and HLA in healthy donors. PCR amplification relied on 60 Vbeta primers (plus 13 Jbeta primers). Profiled with immunoSEQ multiplex PCR; TCRdb holds only in-frame clones, not every one. The table includes about 65,000 clones, about 80% detected once. Input material: PBMCs. All receptors derive from a woman aged 25-40 years in good health and CMV-seronegative.

CDR3 amino acids: CATSSGGAETQYF. In nucleotides, the CDR3 is TGTGCCACAAGTAGCGGGGGGGCAGAGACCCAGTACTTC. The V call is TRBV6-5, the J call TRBJ2-5, with 11 bases matching TRBD2. This CDR3 contains 13 residues. Trimming removed 10 bases from V and 4 bases from J; junction bases left unmatched: 5. Germline V gene lookup returns CDR1 MNHEY and CDR2 SVGAGI.

The count of this clone is one. The chain recombines TRBV6-5 with TRBJ1-1, with D possibly TRBD1 on 5 matching bases. V lost 0 bases, J lost 6 bases, and 11 bases lay in between. CDR3 length equals 14 residues. Looked up from germline, CDR1 is MNHEY and CDR2 is SVGAGI. The CDR3 region has the DNA TGTGCCAGCAGTTACTCCCAGGGTCTCGCTGAAGCTTTCTTT. The encoded protein is CASSYSQGLAEAFF.

The chain carries TRBV18 and TRBJ2-7, with 11 nucleotides matching TRBD2. The ends lost 3 bases at V and 6 bases at J; junction bases unmatched: 7. Germline V gene sequence: CDR1 KGHSH, CDR2 LQKENI. The CDR3 contains 15 residues. The DNA for the CDR3 is TGTGCCAGCTCACCTTTAGCGGGGGGGGCCGGCGAGCAGTACTTC. Translation gives CASSPLAGGAGEQYF.

The chain carries TRBV6-5 and TRBJ1-1, with a tentative D call TRBD1 (5 bases). Germline CDR1 MNHEY, CDR2 SVGAGI. There are 14 residues in the CDR3. The V gene lost 2 bases and the J gene lost 5 bases, with 12 bases spanning the gap. This chain's CDR3 is CASSYAGGRTEAFF. CDR3 nucleotides: TGTGCCAGCAGTTACGCGGGGGGTCGGACTGAAGCTTTCTTT.

The rearrangement links TRBV6-5 to TRBJ2-5; 10 nucleotides match TRBD1. With 7 bases clipped from V and 4 bases from J, the junction kept 6 bases outside the gene matches. This CDR3 is 14 amino acids long. Looked up from germline, CDR1 is MNHEY and CDR2 is SVGAGI. The CDR3 DNA reads TGTGCCAGCAAACCGGGACAGGGGTTAGAGACCCAGTACTTC. Encoded protein: CASKPGQGLETQYF.

V gene TRBV11-2 combines with J gene TRBJ2-2; TRBD2 agrees at 7 bases. V dropped 5 bases and J dropped 4; count of bases not matched to a gene: 7. This CDR3 region has 15 residues. Per germline, CDR1 SGHAT and CDR2 FQNNGV. The CDR3 sequence is CASSTLGGGTGELFF. In DNA, the CDR3 is TGTGCCAGCAGCACCCTGGGGGGGGGCACCGGGGAGCTGTTTTTT.

The V and J genes are TRBV9 and TRBJ2-3, with 9 bases identical to TRBD2. V lost 3 bases, J lost 2 bases, and 7 bases stayed unmatched. The germline gives CDR1 SGDLS, CDR2 YYNGEE. The CDR3 covers 16 residues. Here the CDR3 DNA reads TGTGCCAGCAGCGGACCCGGGACTAGCTTCACAGATACGCAGTATTTT. It encodes CASSGPGTSFTDTQYF. The full variable domain, completed using reference TRBV9 and TRBJ2-3, is DSGVTQTPKHLITATGQRVTLRCSPRSGDLSVYWYQQSLDQGLQFLIQYYNGEERAKGNILERFSAQQFPDLHSELNLSSLELGDSALYFCASSGPGTSFTDTQYFGPGTRLTVL.

This chain uses TRBV5-8 with TRBJ1-5, with D possibly TRBD1 on 5 matching bases. Germline values: CDR1 SGHTS, CDR2 YDEGEE. CDR3 length equals 12 residues. The germline V and J ends were trimmed by 7 bases and 4 bases, with 9 bases remaining between them. CDR3 DNA: TGTGCCAGCCAGGGCTTGAATCAGCCCCAGCATTTT. Translating gives CASQGLNQPQHF.

This rearrangement joins TRBV9 to TRBJ1-5; TRBD1 aligns across 8 bases. The ends lost 4 bases at V and 1 base at J; junction bases unmatched: 4. The CDR3 totals 15 residues. Germline CDR1 is SGDLS and CDR2 is YYNGEE. CDR3 region: CASSPQGGSNQPQHF. Here the CDR3 DNA reads TGTGCCAGCAGCCCACAGGGGGGAAGCAATCAGCCCCAGCATTTT.

The J gene is TRBJ2-1, the V gene TRBV7-9, with TRBD2 matching 10 bases. Germline CDR1 and CDR2: SEHNR and FQNEAQ (reference sequence). V dropped 8 bases and J dropped 3; count of bases not matched to a gene: 10. CDR3 length equals 16 residues. The CDR3 here is CASETGLAVNYNEQFF. The CDR3 nucleotides read TGTGCCAGCGAGACTGGACTAGCGGTAAACTACAATGAGCAGTTCTTC.

This clone was observed once. Here the CDR3 DNA reads TGTGCCAGCACCCTAGAGACCCAGTACTTC. This gives the protein CASTLETQYF. The rearrangement uses TRBV2 and TRBJ2-5; D uncertain. CDR1 is SNHLY, CDR2 FYNNEI, per germline. The CDR3 length is 10 residues. V lost 7 bases, J lost 4 bases, and 4 bases lay in between.

V is TRBV7-9 and J is TRBJ2-5; D might be TRBD2 (5 bases). This CDR3 is built from 15 residues. Per germline, CDR1 SEHNR and CDR2 FQNEAQ (reference sequence). V lost 5 bases to trimming and J lost 3 bases, with 16 bases between them. For the CDR3, the DNA is TGTGCCAGCAGCCTATACGGGGAACGGGAAGAGACCCAGTACTTC. Translating gives CASSLYGEREETQYF.

The chain employs TRBV7-3 and TRBJ1-1; D perhaps matches TRBD1 (6 bases). This CDR3 region has 12 residues. Germline loops: CDR1 SGHTA, CDR2 FQGTGA. Trimming stripped 4 bases from V and 7 bases from J, with 10 bases between. This CDR3 reads CASSSRQDEAFF. In nucleotides, the CDR3 is TGTGCCAGCAGCTCAAGACAGGATGAAGCTTTCTTT.

This chain links TRBV27 with TRBJ2-7; tentatively, D is TRBD1 (5 bases). The CDR3 is made up of 13 amino acids. Trimming cost V 6 bases and J 4 bases, with 13 bases left between them. Germline loops: CDR1 MNHEY, CDR2 SMNVEV (reference sequence). The CDR3 bases are TGTGCCAGCAGGGGGCAGGGATATTACGAGCAGTACTTC. Its translation is CASRGQGYYEQYF.

Points on this clone: One end of the junction does not line up with germline, which may come from a read error. The chain is built from TRBV9 and TRBJ2-7, with D tentatively TRBD2 (5 bases). The CDR3 loop spans 15 amino acids. CDR1 is SGDLS and CDR2 is YYNGEE in the germline V gene. The CDR3 loop is CASSVGGSSSHEQYF. CDR3 sequence (DNA): TGTGCCAGCAGCGTAGGCGGATCTAGCTCCCACGAGCAGTACTTC.

V gene TRBV6-5 combines with J gene TRBJ2-7; D is possibly TRBD1 (5 bases). This CDR3 has 11 amino acids. The V gene lost 6 bases and the J gene lost 5 bases, with 8 bases spanning the gap. The V gene's germline CDR1 is MNHEY and CDR2 SVGAGI. CDR3 protein: CASRQGDEQYF. In DNA, the CDR3 is TGTGCCAGCAGGCAGGGTGACGAGCAGTACTTC.

The rearrangement links TRBV4-1 to TRBJ2-7; a weak D match, TRBD1 (6 bases). Germline values: CDR1 MGHRA, CDR2 YSYEKL. CDR3 length: 15 residues. V was clipped by 4 bases and J by 0 bases, with 13 bases between them. The CDR3 DNA reads TGCGCCAGCAGCCCTACGCAGGGGAGCTCCTACGAGCAGTACTTC. Translating it yields CASSPTQGSSYEQYF.

The chain combines TRBV7-2 with TRBJ1-2, with D perhaps matching TRBD1 (6 bases). V was cut by 5 bases and J by 2 bases, with 15 bases left in between. The CDR3 is 15 residues long. The germline CDR1 and CDR2 sequences are SGHTA and FQGNSA. CDR3 sequence reads: CASSQRWTVNYGYTF. CDR3 DNA sequence: TGTGCCAGCAGCCAAAGATGGACAGTCAACTATGGCTACACCTTC.

The chain carries TRBV4-1 and TRBJ1-6; D is possibly TRBD1 (5 bases). Looked up from germline, CDR1 is MGHRA and CDR2 is YSYEKL. This CDR3 region has 18 residues. Trimming removed 1 base at V and 7 bases at J, with 20 bases between. The CDR3 bases are TGCGCCAGCAGCCAAGTGGTGGGTCGTCAGGGAGGAAATTCACCCCTCCACTTT. It encodes CASSQVVGRQGGNSPLHF.

The rearrangement uses TRBV9 and TRBJ2-3; 8 nucleotides line up with TRBD2. CDR1 is SGDLS, CDR2 YYNGEE, per germline. The CDR3 runs 15 residues. Unmatched junction bases numbered 7, after V lost 4 bases and J lost 3 bases. The CDR3 sequence: CASSPEPGGTDTQYF. The CDR3, as DNA: TGTGCCAGCAGCCCCGAACCGGGGGGGACAGATACGCAGTATTTT.

The chain uses TRBV4-2 and TRBJ1-5; D might be TRBD1 (5 bases). CDR1 and CDR2 from the germline V gene are LGHNA and YNFKEQ. This CDR3 contains 15 residues. Trimming took 0 bases from V and 5 from J, leaving 11 bases between them. The CDR3 spells CASSQDPGGDQPQHF. In DNA form, the CDR3 reads TGTGCCAGCAGCCAAGATCCCGGGGGAGATCAGCCCCAGCATTTT.

This rearrangement joins TRBV5-1 to TRBJ2-3, with a tentative D call TRBD2 (7 bases). CDR1 SGHRS and CDR2 YFSETQ come from the germline V gene. V lost 5 bases and J lost 2, with 18 bases in between. The length of the CDR3 is 16 residues. The DNA of the CDR3 is TGCGCCAGCAGGATGGTAGGGGGGGGCAACACAGATACGCAGTATTTT. Its translation is CASRMVGGGNTDTQYF.

This clone was seen a handful of times. The chain recombines TRBV28 with TRBJ2-3; D not certain. CDR1 and CDR2 (germline): MDHEN, SYDVKM. The ends were cut back, 8 bases at V and 4 bases at J, with 7 bases in the middle. CDR3 size: 11 residues. CDR3 DNA: TGTGCCAGCTCTCGGGCAGATACGCAGTATTTT. Its protein product is CASSRADTQYF.

The J gene is TRBJ1-2, the V gene TRBV6-5; 9 bases agree with TRBD1. The CDR3 length is 14 residues. V trimming: 6 bases; J trimming: 8 bases; junction bases outside the gene matches: 10. Germline V gene lookup returns CDR1 MNHEY and CDR2 SVGAGI. The CDR3 DNA sequence: TGTGCCAGCAGGACGGGGACAGGGACCAAAGGCTACACCTTC. Protein: CASRTGTGTKGYTF.

CDR3 coding DNA: TGTGCCAGCAGCTCGGGAGGTAGGGGTAACACTGAAGCTTTCTTT. Translation gives CASSSGGRGNTEAFF. This chain links TRBV5-4 with TRBJ1-1; tentative D call: TRBD1 (5 bases). The V and J ends lost 3 bases and 2 bases respectively, with 14 bases between them. The CDR3 loop spans 15 amino acids. CDR1 and CDR2 from the germline V gene are SGHNT and YYREEE (reference sequence). Variable domain in full (rest from reference TRBV5-4 and TRBJ1-1): ETGVTQSPTHLIKTRGQQVTLRCSSQSGHNTVSWYQQALGQGPQFIFQYYREEENGRGNFPPRFSGLQFPNYSSELNVNALELDDSALYLCASSSGGRGNTEAFFGQGTRLTVV.

The chain employs TRBV30 and TRBJ2-7; TRBD1 is a possible D gene (5 bases). V was cut by 3 bases and J by 4 bases, with 10 bases left in between. This CDR3 has 12 amino acids. Germline V gives CDR1 GTSNPN, CDR2 SVGIG (reference sequence). The CDR3 loop reads CAWSVQGYEQYF. CDR3 nucleotide sequence: TGTGCCTGGAGCGTTCAGGGTTACGAGCAGTACTTC.

The chain couples TRBV9 to TRBJ1-1, with unresolved D. V was trimmed by 1 base and J by 7 bases, leaving 11 bases between them. The CDR3 has 13 amino acids. Germline V CDR1 and CDR2: SGDLS, YYNGEE. CDR3 amino acids: CASSVKPLREAFF. CDR3 in DNA: TGTGCCAGCAGCGTAAAGCCCCTACGTGAAGCTTTCTTT.

In DNA form, the CDR3 reads TGTGCCAGCAGTTACTCGGCAGGGTTGGGCTACGAGCAGTACTTC. This gives the protein CASSYSAGLGYEQYF. V gene TRBV6-5 combines with J gene TRBJ2-7, with D perhaps TRBD1 (5 bases). Trimming stripped 0 bases from V and 3 bases from J, with 12 bases between. Germline V CDR1 and CDR2: MNHEY, SVGAGI. The CDR3 runs to 15 residues.

V gene TRBV30 combines with J gene TRBJ1-1, with TRBD1 matching over 10 bases. CDR3 size: 14 residues. J gave up 5 bases and V 3 bases, and 6 bases lay outside the gene matches. Germline-derived CDR1 and CDR2 are GTSNPN and SVGIG (reference sequence). Written as DNA, the CDR3 is TGTGCCTGGAGGGGACAGGGGATACGGACTGAAGCTTTCTTT. This gives the protein CAWRGQGIRTEAFF.

The chain joins TRBV2 to TRBJ1-2, with D possibly TRBD1 on 6 matching bases. V dropped 7 bases and J dropped 0 bases, with 15 bases sitting between them. Germline V gene lookup returns CDR1 SNHLY and CDR2 FYNNEI. The CDR3 has 15 residues. This chain's CDR3 is CASNHRQVANYGYTF. As DNA, the CDR3 is TGTGCCAGCAACCATCGACAGGTGGCTAACTATGGCTACACCTTC.

V is TRBV6-5 and J is TRBJ2-1; 14 bases map to TRBD2. Germline assignment: CDR1 MNHEY and CDR2 SVGAGI. The CDR3 is 16 residues long. V trimming: 3 bases; J trimming: 7 bases; junction bases outside the gene matches: 5. The CDR3 DNA follows: TGTGCCAGCAGTTATACCGGGACTAGCGGGGGAAATGAGCAGTTCTTC. It codes for CASSYTGTSGGNEQFF.